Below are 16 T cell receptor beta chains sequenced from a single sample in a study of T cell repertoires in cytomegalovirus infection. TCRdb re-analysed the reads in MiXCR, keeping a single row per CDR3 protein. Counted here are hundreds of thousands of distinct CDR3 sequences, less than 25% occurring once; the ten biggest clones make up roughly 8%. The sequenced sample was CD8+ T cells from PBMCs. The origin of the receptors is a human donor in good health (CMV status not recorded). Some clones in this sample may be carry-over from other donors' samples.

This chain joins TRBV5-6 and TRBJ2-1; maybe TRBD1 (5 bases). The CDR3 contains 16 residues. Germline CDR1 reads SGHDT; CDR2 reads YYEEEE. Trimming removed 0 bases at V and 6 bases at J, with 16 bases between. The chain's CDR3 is CASSLAGRGIGNEQFF. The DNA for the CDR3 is TGTGCCAGCAGCTTGGCCGGAAGGGGCATTGGCAATGAGCAGTTCTTC.

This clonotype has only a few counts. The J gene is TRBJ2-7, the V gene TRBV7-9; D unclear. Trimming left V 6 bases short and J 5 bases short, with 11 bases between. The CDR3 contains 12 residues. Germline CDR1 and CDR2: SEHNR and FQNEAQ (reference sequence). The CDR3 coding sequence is TGTGCCAGCAGAAGGTGGAACAACGAGCAGTACGTC. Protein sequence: CASRRWNNEQYV.

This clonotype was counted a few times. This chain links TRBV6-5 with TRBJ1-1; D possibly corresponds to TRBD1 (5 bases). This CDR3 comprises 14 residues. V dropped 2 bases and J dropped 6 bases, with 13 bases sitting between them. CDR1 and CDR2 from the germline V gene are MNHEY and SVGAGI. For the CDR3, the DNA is TGTGCCAGCAGTTACGGATGGGGGGACGCTGAAGCTTTCTTT. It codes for CASSYGWGDAEAFF.

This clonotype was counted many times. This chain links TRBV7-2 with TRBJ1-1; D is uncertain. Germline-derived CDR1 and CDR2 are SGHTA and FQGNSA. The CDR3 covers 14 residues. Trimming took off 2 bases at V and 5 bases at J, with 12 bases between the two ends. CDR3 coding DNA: TGTGCCAGCAGCTTATACGGGGAATGGACTGAAGCTTTCTTT. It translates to CASSLYGEWTEAFF.

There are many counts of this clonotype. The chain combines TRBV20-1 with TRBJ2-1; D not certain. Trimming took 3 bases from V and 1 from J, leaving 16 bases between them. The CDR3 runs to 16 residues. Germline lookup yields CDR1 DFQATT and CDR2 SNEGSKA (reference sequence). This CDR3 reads CSASSTGLGSYNEQFF. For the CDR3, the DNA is TGCAGTGCTAGTAGTACCGGGTTAGGATCCTACAATGAGCAGTTCTTC.

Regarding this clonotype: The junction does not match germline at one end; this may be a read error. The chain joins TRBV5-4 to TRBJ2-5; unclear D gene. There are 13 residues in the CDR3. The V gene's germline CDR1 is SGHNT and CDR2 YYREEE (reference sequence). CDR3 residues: CVSSPRTVETQYF. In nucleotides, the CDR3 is TGTGTCAGCAGCCCTCGGACGGTGGAGACCCAGTACTTC.

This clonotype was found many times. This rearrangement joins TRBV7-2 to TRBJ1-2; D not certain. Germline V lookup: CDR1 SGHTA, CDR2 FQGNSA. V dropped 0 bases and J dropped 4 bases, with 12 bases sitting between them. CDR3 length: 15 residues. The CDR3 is CASSLAVGEIYGYTF. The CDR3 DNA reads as TGTGCCAGCAGCTTAGCGGTCGGGGAGATCTATGGCTACACCTTC.

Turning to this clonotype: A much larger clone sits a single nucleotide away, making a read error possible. The CDR3 DNA sequence: TGTGCCAGCAGCCTAACCGGGACTTTCGTGGTACATGAGCAGTTCTTC. Amino acid sequence: CASSLTGTFVVHEQFF. The rearrangement links TRBV7-6 to TRBJ2-1, with TRBD2 as a possible D gene (6 bases). Trimming took 5 bases from V and 8 from J, leaving 22 bases between them. This CDR3 is built from 16 residues. Germline V gene data show CDR1 as SGHVS and CDR2 as FNYEAQ.

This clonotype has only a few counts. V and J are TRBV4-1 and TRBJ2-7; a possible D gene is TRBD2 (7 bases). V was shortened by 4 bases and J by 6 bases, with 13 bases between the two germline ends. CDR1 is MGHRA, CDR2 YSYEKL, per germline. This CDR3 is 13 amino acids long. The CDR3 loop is CASSPRGAFEQYF. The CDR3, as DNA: TGCGCCAGCAGCCCCCGGGGGGCCTTCGAGCAGTACTTC.

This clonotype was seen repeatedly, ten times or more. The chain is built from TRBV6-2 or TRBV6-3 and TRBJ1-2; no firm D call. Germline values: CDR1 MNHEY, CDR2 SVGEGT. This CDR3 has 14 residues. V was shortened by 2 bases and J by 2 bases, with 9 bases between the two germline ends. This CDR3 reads CASSYPEINYGYTF. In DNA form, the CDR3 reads TGTGCCAGCAGTTACCCAGAGATCAACTATGGCTACACCTTC.

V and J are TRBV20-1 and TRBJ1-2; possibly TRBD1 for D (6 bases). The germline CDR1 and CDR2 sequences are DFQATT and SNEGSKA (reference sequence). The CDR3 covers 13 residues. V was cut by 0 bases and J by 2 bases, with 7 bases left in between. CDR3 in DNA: TGCAGTGCTAGAGATCAGGGGAACTATGGCTACACCTTC. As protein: CSARDQGNYGYTF.

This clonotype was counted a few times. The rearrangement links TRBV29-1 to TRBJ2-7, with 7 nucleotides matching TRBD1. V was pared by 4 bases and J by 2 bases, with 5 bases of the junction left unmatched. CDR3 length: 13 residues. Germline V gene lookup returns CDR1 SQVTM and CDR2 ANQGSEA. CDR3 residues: CSVAGQGAYEQYF. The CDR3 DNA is TGCAGCGTTGCCGGGCAGGGGGCCTACGAGCAGTACTTC.

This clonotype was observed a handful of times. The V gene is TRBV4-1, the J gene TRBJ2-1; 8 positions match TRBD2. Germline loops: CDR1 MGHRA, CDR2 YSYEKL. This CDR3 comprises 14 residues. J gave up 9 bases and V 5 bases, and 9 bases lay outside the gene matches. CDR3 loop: CASSAAPGGGEQFF. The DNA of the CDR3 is TGCGCCAGCAGCGCGGCCCCGGGGGGGGGTGAGCAGTTCTTC.

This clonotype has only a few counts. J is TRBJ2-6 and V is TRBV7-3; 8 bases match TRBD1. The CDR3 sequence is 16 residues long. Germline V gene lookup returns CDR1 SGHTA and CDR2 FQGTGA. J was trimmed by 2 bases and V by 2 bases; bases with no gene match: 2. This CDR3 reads CASSLQGAAGANVLTF. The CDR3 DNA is TGTGCCAGCAGCTTACAGGGGGCGGCTGGGGCCAACGTCCTGACTTTC. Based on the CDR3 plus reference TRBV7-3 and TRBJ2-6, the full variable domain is GAGVSQTPSNKVTEKGKYVELRCDPISGHTALYWYRQSLGQGPEFLIYFQGTGAADDSGLPNDRFFAVRPEGSVSTLKIQRTERGDSAVYLCASSLQGAAGANVLTFGAGSRLTVL.

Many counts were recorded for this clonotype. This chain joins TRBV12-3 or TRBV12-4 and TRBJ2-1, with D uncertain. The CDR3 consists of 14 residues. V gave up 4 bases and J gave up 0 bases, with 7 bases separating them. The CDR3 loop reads CASSSELSYNEQFF. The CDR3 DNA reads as TGTGCCAGCAGTTCAGAACTCTCCTACAATGAGCAGTTCTTC.

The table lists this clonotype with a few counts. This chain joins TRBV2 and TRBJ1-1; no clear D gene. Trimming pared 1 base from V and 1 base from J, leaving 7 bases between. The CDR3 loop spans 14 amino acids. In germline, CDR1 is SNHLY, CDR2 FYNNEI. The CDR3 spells CASSEVARNTEAFF. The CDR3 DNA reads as TGTGCCAGCAGTGAAGTCGCCAGGAACACTGAAGCTTTCTTT.